The 19 T cell receptor beta chains given below trace back to one sample, sequenced in a study of shared clonotypes between healthy human individuals. The data were produced by immunoSEQ multiplex PCR, yet TCRdb's version contains in-frame clones alone and is incomplete. The sample carries some 500,000 clones, less than 96% recorded once. The source material was naive CD4+ T cells sorted from blood. The subset was: CD45RA+ positively selected. Receptors originate from a woman aged 25 to 39 in good health.

The V call is TRBV30, the J call TRBJ1-5, with D perhaps matching TRBD1 (6 bases). Germline loops: CDR1 GTSNPN, CDR2 SVGIG (reference sequence). CDR3 length equals 18 residues. Trimming removed 3 bases from V and 2 bases from J, with 23 bases in between. The CDR3 DNA sequence: TGTGCCTGGAGCCCGACGCGGGGGGCTAAAGTCGGCAATCAGCCCCAGCATTTT. This sequence encodes CAWSPTRGAKVGNQPQHF.

CDR3 coding DNA: TGCGCCAGCAGCCGCCGGGGCCGGGACCCCAAAAATGGCTACACCTTC. It yields the protein CASSRRGRDPKNGYTF. The chain couples TRBV5-1 to TRBJ1-2, with D possibly TRBD1 on 5 matching bases. The CDR3 is 16 residues long. CDR1 is SGHRS and CDR2 is YFSETQ in the germline V gene. V was shortened by 4 bases and J by 6 bases, with 22 bases between the two germline ends.

The rearrangement uses TRBV21-1 and TRBJ2-2; whether TRBD2, the table's D call, matches the DNA was not checked. TRBV21-1 is tagged as a pseudogene. The CDR3 loop spans 17 amino acids. CDR3 sequence (DNA): TGTGCCAGCAGCCGCCGGAAGGGTAGGAGGGACACCGGGGAGCTGTTTTTT. It is translated as CASSRRKGRRDTGELFF.

This chain joins TRBV11-2 and TRBJ2-7; D is unclear. V lost 0 bases and J 3 bases, leaving 9 bases between the germline ends. This CDR3 has 14 amino acids. Per germline, CDR1 SGHAT and CDR2 FQNNGV. The CDR3: CASSLEVQRYEQYF. CDR3 bases: TGTGCCAGCAGCTTAGAGGTCCAGCGCTACGAGCAGTACTTC.

To note about this clone: The sample has other DNA sequences that encode this CDR3 too. V gene TRBV29-1 combines with J gene TRBJ2-3; D gene ambiguous. The CDR3 length is 13 residues. Looked up from germline, CDR1 is SQVTM and CDR2 is ANQGSEA. Between the trimmed V and J ends, which lost 4 bases and 2 bases, there was a span of 10 bases. As DNA, the CDR3 is TGCAGCGTTGGGACGAGGTTCACAGATACGCAGTATTTT. The encoded protein is CSVGTRFTDTQYF.

This chain's CDR3 is CASSRTVQETQYF. CDR3 DNA: TGTGCCAGTAGTAGGACAGTCCAAGAGACCCAGTACTTC. V and J are TRBV19 and TRBJ2-5, with D possibly matching TRBD1 (6 bases). Germline CDR1 LNHDA, CDR2 SQIVND (reference sequence). The CDR3 has 13 amino acids. The germline V and J ends were trimmed by 4 bases and 1 base, with 7 bases remaining between them.

This chain joins TRBV29-1 and TRBJ2-5, with D perhaps assigned TRBD1 or TRBD2 (5 bases each). This CDR3 is built from 13 residues. Germline CDR1 and CDR2: SQVTM and ANQGSEA. V lost 4 bases and J 1 base, leaving 10 bases between the germline ends. CDR3: CSVGRDPQETQYF. Written as DNA, the CDR3 is TGCAGCGTTGGTAGGGACCCCCAAGAGACCCAGTACTTC.

V gene TRBV6-5 combines with J gene TRBJ2-3; 8 nucleotides line up with TRBD2. This CDR3 has 15 residues. The junction had 4 bases not matched to a gene; V was cut back by 0 bases and J by 5 bases. CDR1 and CDR2 (germline): MNHEY, SVGAGI. The CDR3 DNA reads as TGTGCCAGCAGTTACTCGACTAGCGCCCAAGATACGCAGTATTTT. Encoded protein: CASSYSTSAQDTQYF.

This chain uses TRBV11-2 with TRBJ2-7; D is possibly TRBD1 (7 bases). Germline lookup yields CDR1 SGHAT and CDR2 FQNNGV. V was trimmed by 1 base and J by 3 bases, leaving 25 bases between them. The CDR3 contains 19 residues. In DNA, the CDR3 is TGTGCCAGCAGCTTAGGGAGGGGGCGGCAGCGCCTTAACCTCTACGAGCAGTACTTC. Its translation is CASSLGRGRQRLNLYEQYF.

This rearrangement joins TRBV6-1 to TRBJ1-4; unclear D gene. CDR1 and CDR2 (germline): MNHNS, SASEGT. The V end lost 8 bases, the J end lost 7 bases, and 14 bases lay between the germline ends. The CDR3 sequence is 13 residues long. DNA for the CDR3: TGTGCCAGCGTAAGCCTAGGCGGTGAAAAACTGTTTTTT. This translates into CASVSLGGEKLFF.

The rearrangement links TRBV28 to TRBJ2-4, with TRBD1 identical over 11 bases. Germline V gene sequence: CDR1 MDHEN, CDR2 SYDVKM. Trimming removed 11 bases from V and 2 bases from J; junction bases left unmatched: 5. This CDR3 has 14 residues. CDR3 nucleotide sequence: TGTGCCGGTGGACAGGGGGCCTCCAAAAACATTCAGTACTTC. Protein product: CAGGQGASKNIQYF.

This chain connects TRBV6-6 to TRBJ1-4, with 9 bases that match TRBD1. Germline assignment: CDR1 MNHNY and CDR2 SVGAGI (reference sequence). This CDR3 is 15 amino acids long. V shed 7 bases and J 8 bases; nucleotides not matched to a gene: 11. CDR3 residues: CASTNHRGRQEKLFF. CDR3 coding DNA: TGTGCCAGCACTAACCACAGGGGGCGTCAGGAAAAACTGTTTTTT.

The chain carries TRBV29-1 and TRBJ2-7, with 8 positions matching TRBD1. Germline values: CDR1 SQVTM, CDR2 ANQGSEA. V was clipped by 5 bases and J by 4 bases; unmatched bases: 7. The CDR3 is 13 amino acids. The CDR3: CSVSGQGQYEQYF. The CDR3 DNA follows: TGCAGCGTTTCCGGACAGGGTCAATACGAGCAGTACTTC.

The V gene is TRBV28, the J gene TRBJ2-1; 9 bases align to TRBD2. The CDR3 totals 14 residues. Germline V CDR1 and CDR2: MDHEN, SYDVKM. Trimming at V came to 8 bases and at J to 6 bases, leaving 8 bases not matched to a gene. DNA for the CDR3: TGTGCCAGCTTAAGCGGGAGGATTACCAATGAGCAGTTCTTC. It translates to CASLSGRITNEQFF.

Notes on this clone: Other DNA variants within this sample encode the same CDR3. This chain joins TRBV27 and TRBJ2-1, with D tentatively TRBD2 (6 bases). The CDR3 covers 16 residues. The V gene lost 3 bases and the J gene lost 0 bases, with 12 bases spanning the gap. Per germline, CDR1 MNHEY and CDR2 SMNVEV (reference sequence). The CDR3 coding sequence is TGTGCCAGCAGTTTCTGGCGGGGCAGCTCCTACAATGAGCAGTTCTTC. It is translated as CASSFWRGSSYNEQFF.

V gene TRBV10-3 combines with J gene TRBJ2-6; TRBD1 matches at 9 bases. In germline, CDR1 is ENHRY, CDR2 SYGVKD. J gave up 0 bases and V 6 bases, and 21 bases lay outside the gene matches. This CDR3 has 22 amino acids. CDR3 in amino acids: CAISEPLGSGTGLSSGANVLTF. The CDR3 DNA sequence: TGTGCCATCAGCGAGCCCCTGGGGTCCGGGACAGGGCTTTCCTCTGGGGCCAACGTCCTGACTTTC.

V is TRBV7-8 and J is TRBJ2-7, with D hard to call. The CDR3 sequence is 15 residues long. Germline loops: CDR1 SGHVS, CDR2 FQNEAQ. Trimming removed 3 bases from V and 2 bases from J, with 14 bases in between. CDR3 in amino acids: CASSFPRTATYEQYF. CDR3 in DNA: TGTGCCAGCAGCTTTCCGCGTACCGCGACCTACGAGCAGTACTTC.

This chain links TRBV19 with TRBJ2-3; 7 bases map to TRBD2. V lost 3 bases and J lost 6; bases outside the gene matches: 18. The CDR3 runs 18 residues. The germline CDR1 and CDR2 sequences are LNHDA and SQIVND (reference sequence). The CDR3 protein is CASSIGSLGRYNLDTQYF. CDR3 sequence (DNA): TGTGCCAGTAGTATCGGGAGTCTCGGGAGGTACAATTTGGATACGCAGTATTTT.

The V and J genes are TRBV19 and TRBJ2-1, with TRBD1 as a possible D gene (6 bases). This CDR3 spans 14 amino acids. Germline CDR1 is LNHDA and CDR2 is SQIVND (reference sequence). V lost 6 bases and J lost 2, with 11 bases in between. This CDR3 is CASRRTATYNEQFF. The CDR3 DNA reads TGTGCCAGTAGGAGGACAGCGACCTACAATGAGCAGTTCTTC.